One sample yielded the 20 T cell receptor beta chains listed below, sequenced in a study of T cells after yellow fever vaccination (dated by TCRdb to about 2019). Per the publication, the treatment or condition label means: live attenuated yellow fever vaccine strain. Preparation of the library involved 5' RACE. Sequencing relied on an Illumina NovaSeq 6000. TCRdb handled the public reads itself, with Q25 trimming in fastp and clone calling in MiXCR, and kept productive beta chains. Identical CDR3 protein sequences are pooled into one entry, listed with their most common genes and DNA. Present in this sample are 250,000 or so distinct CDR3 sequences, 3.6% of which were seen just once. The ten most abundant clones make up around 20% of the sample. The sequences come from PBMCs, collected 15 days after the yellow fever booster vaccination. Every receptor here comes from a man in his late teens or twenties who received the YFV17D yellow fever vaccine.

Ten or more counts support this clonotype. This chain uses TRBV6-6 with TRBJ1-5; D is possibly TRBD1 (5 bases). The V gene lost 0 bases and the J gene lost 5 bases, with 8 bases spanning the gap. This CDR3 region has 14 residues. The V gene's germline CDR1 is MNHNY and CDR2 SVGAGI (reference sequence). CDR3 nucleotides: TGTGCCAGCAGTTACTCGGGGACTGATCAGCCCCAGCATTTT. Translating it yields CASSYSGTDQPQHF.

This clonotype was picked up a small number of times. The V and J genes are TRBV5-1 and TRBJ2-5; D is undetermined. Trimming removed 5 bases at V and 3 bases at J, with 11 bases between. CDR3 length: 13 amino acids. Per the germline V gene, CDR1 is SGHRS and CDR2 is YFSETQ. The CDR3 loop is CASSQVSKETQYF. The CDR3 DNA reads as TGCGCCAGCAGTCAAGTCTCGAAAGAGACCCAGTACTTC.

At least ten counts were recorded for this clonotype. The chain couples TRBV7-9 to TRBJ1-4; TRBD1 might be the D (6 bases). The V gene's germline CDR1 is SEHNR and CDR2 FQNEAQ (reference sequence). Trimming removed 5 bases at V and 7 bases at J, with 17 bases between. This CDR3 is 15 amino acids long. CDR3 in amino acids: CASSRNRDNGEKLFF. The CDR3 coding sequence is TGTGCCAGCAGCCGTAACCGGGACAACGGTGAAAAACTGTTTTTT. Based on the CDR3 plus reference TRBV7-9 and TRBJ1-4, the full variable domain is DTGVSQNPRHKITKRGQNVTFRCDPISEHNRLYWYRQTLGQGPEFLTYFQNEAQLEKSRLLSDRFSAERPKGSFSTLEIQRTEQGDSAMYLCASSRNRDNGEKLFFGSGTQLSVL.

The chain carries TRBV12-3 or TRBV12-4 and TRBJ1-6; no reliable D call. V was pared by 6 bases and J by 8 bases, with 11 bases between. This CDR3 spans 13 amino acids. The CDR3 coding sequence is TGTGCCAGCAGGACCAACAGCTATTCACCCCTCCACTTT. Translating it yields CASRTNSYSPLHF.

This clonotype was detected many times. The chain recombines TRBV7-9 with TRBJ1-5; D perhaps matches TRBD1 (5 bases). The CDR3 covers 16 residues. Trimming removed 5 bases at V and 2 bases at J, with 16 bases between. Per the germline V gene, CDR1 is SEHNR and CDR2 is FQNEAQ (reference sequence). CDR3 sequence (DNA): TGTGCCAGCAGCCGAACCAATTCACAGGGCAATCAGCCCCAGCATTTT. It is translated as CASSRTNSQGNQPQHF.

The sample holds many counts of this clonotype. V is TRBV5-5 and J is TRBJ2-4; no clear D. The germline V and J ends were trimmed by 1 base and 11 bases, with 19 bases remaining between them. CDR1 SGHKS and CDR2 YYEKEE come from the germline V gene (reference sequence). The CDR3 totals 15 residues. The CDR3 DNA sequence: TGTGCCAGCAGCTTGCTCACAGCCGAGCTTATAGTTCAGTACTTC. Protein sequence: CASSLLTAELIVQYF.

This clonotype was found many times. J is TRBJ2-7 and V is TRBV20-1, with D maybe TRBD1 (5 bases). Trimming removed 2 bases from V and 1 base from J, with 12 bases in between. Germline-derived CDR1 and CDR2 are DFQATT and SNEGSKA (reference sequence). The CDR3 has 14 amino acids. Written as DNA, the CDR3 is TGCAGTGCTAGAAAGGCCAGGGAATCCTACGAGCAGTACTTC. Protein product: CSARKARESYEQYF.

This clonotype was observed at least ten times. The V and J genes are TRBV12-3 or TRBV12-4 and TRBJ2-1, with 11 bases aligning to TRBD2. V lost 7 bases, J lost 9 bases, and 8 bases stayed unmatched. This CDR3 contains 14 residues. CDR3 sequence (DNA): TGTGCCAGCACCTTAGCGGGGGGGAGGAGTGAGCAGTTCTTC. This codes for CASTLAGGRSEQFF.

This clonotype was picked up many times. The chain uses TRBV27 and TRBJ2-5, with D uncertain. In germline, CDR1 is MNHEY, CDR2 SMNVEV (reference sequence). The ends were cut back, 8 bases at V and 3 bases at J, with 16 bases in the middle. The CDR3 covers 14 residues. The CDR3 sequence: CASCSLRREETQYF. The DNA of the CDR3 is TGTGCCAGCTGTTCTCTTAGAAGAGAAGAGACCCAGTACTTC.

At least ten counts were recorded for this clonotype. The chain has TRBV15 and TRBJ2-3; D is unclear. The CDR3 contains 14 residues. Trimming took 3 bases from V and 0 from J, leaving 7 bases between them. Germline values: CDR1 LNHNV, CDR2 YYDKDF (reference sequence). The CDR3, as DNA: TGTGCCACCAGCAGGCTCCCTAGCACAGATACGCAGTATTTT. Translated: CATSRLPSTDTQYF. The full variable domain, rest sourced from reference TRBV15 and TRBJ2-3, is DAMVIQNPRYQVTQFGKPVTLSCSQTLNHNVMYWYQQKSSQAPKLLFHYYDKDFNNEADTPDNFQSRRPNTSFCFLDIRSPGLGDTAMYLCATSRLPSTDTQYFGPGTRLTVL.

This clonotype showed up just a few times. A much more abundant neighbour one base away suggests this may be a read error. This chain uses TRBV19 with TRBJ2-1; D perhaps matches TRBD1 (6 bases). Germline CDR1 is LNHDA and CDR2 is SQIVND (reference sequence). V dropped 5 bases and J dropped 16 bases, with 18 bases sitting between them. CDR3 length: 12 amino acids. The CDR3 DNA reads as TGTGCCAGTAGTCTAATCAGGGGCGCCGTCTTCTTC. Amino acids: CASSLIRGAVFF.

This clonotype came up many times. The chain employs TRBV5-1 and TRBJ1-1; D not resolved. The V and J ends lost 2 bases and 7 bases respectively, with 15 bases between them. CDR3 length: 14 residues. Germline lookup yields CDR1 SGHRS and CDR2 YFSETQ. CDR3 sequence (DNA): TGCGCCAGCAGCTTAGAGGCCTTTTCCGATGAAGCTTTCTTT. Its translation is CASSLEAFSDEAFF.

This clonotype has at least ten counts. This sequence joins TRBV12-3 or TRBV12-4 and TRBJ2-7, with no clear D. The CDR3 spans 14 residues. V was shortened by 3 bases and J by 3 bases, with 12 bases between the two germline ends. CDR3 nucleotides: TGTGCCAGCAGTTTCTCTTCGTCGCTCTACGAGCAGTACTTC. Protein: CASSFSSSLYEQYF.

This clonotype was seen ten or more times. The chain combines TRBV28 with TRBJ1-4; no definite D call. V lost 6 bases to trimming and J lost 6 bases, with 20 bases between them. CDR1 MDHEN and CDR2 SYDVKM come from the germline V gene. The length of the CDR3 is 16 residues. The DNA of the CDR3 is TGTGCCAGCAGCTCCCCCTCCGGCGGGATGGATGAAAAACTGTTTTTT. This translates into CASSSPSGGMDEKLFF.

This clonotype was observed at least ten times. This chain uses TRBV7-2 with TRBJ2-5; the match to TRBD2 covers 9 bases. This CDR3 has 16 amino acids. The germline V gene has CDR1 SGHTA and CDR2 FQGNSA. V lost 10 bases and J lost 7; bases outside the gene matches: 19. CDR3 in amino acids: CATLLVGGGGPGTQYF. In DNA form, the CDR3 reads TGTGCCACCCTCCTAGTAGGCGGGGGGGGCCCGGGGACCCAGTACTTC.

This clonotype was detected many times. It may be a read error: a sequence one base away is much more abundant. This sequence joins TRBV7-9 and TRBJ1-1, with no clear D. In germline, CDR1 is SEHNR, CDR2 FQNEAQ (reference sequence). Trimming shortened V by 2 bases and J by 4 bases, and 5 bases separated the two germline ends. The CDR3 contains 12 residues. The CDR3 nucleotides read TGTGCCAGCAGCTTAAGTTCCACTGAAGCTTTCTTT. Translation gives CASSLSSTEAFF.

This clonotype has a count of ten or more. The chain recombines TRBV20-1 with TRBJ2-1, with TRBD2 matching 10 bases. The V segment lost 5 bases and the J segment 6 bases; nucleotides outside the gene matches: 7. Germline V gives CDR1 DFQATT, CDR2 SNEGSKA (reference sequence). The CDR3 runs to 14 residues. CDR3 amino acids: CSALAGGRPNEQFF. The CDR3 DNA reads TGCAGTGCTTTAGCGGGGGGACGACCCAATGAGCAGTTCTTC.

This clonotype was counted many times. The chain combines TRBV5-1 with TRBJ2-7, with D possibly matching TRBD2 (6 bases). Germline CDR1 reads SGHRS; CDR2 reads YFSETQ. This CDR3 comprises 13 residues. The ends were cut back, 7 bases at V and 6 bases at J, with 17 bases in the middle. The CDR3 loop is CASGKGRESEQYF. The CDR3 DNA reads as TGCGCCAGCGGGAAAGGGCGGGAATCCGAGCAGTACTTC.

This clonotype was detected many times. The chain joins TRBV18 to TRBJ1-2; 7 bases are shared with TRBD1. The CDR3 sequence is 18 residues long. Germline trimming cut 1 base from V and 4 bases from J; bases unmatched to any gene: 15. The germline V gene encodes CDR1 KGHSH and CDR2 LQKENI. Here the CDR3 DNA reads TGTGCCAGCTCACCACGCAGGGGGGGACAAGGGCCTGCCTATGGCTACACCTTC. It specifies CASSPRRGGQGPAYGYTF.

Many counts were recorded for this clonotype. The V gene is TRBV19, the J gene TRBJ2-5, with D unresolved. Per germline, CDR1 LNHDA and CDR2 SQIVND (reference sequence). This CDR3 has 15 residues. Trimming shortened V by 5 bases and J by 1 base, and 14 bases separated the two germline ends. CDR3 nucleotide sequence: TGTGCCAGTAGTTCGGTAAAAACCGGCCAAGAGACCCAGTACTTC. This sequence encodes CASSSVKTGQETQYF.